What follows are 25 T cell receptor beta chains derived from one specimen sequenced in a study of blood T cell repertoires in COVID-19. TCRdb's copy holds only in-frame clones and misses some; the assay was immunoSEQ multiplex PCR. This sample has approximately 65,000 clones, with around 90% found just once. Sequenced sample: peripheral blood. The receptors were sampled from a man between 50 and 59 years old with COVID-19, enrolled during active disease.

The chain is built from TRBV7-2 and TRBJ1-5; TRBD1 is a possible D gene (5 bases). Trimming shortened V by 2 bases and J by 6 bases, and 14 bases separated the two germline ends. The length of the CDR3 is 15 residues. CDR1 is SGHTA and CDR2 is FQGNSA in the germline V gene. CDR3: CASSLTGVGSQPQHF. CDR3 sequence (DNA): TGTGCCAGCAGCTTAACGGGGGTGGGGAGTCAGCCCCAGCATTTT.

This clone was seen just once. This rearrangement joins TRBV2 to TRBJ2-6, with 8 bases identical to TRBD1. CDR1 and CDR2 (germline): SNHLY, FYNNEI. The ends lost 6 bases at V and 5 bases at J; junction bases unmatched: 6. The CDR3 is 15 residues long. CDR3 sequence: CASSPDRGRANVLTF. DNA for the CDR3: TGTGCCAGCAGCCCAGACAGGGGACGGGCCAACGTCCTGACTTTC.

The chain links TRBV6-1 to TRBJ2-7, with TRBD2 matching over 9 bases. The CDR3 sequence is 14 residues long. V shed 3 bases and J 5 bases; nucleotides not matched to a gene: 5. CDR1 and CDR2 (germline): MNHNS, SASEGT. CDR3 DNA sequence: TGTGCCAGCAGTGATGGGGCGGGAGGGAACGAGCAGTACTTC. Translating it yields CASSDGAGGNEQYF.

The chain is built from TRBV3-1 (or the pseudogene TRBV3-2) and TRBJ2-7, with 13 bases aligning to TRBD2. CDR3 length: 20 amino acids. The junction had 21 bases not matched to a gene; V was cut back by 5 bases and J by 5 bases. CDR1 is LGHDT, CDR2 YNNKEL, per germline (reference sequence). CDR3 in DNA: TGTGCCAGCAGCGGAAATAGGCACTACGTTACTAGCGGGAGGGCGGACGAGCAGTACTTC. It is translated as CASSGNRHYVTSGRADEQYF.

This chain uses TRBV5-5 with TRBJ2-1, with TRBD2 identical over 12 bases. Germline values: CDR1 SGHKS, CDR2 YYEKEE (reference sequence). This CDR3 is 15 amino acids long. The J segment lost 6 bases and the V segment lost 4 bases, leaving 5 bases of the junction unmatched. The CDR3 DNA sequence: TGTGCCAGCAGCCCTAGCGGGAGGGCGGGCAATGAGCAGTTCTTC. It is translated as CASSPSGRAGNEQFF.

In this sample, this clone turned up once. The chain recombines TRBV7-6 with TRBJ2-2; possibly TRBD1 for D (6 bases). Per the germline V gene, CDR1 is SGHVS and CDR2 is FNYEAQ. The CDR3 runs 15 residues. V was trimmed by 5 bases and J by 4 bases, leaving 14 bases between them. CDR3 in amino acids: CASSVGQRLTGELFF. The CDR3 nucleotides read TGTGCCAGCAGCGTTGGACAGAGACTCACCGGGGAGCTGTTTTTT.

In its sample, this clone was seen a few times. V is TRBV7-9 and J is TRBJ2-3, with 8 bases lining up with TRBD2. The CDR3 consists of 16 residues. The trim removed 5 bases at V and 4 bases at J, leaving 11 bases unmatched. The germline V gene has CDR1 SEHNR and CDR2 FQNEAQ (reference sequence). The CDR3 DNA reads as TGTGCCAGCAGCCTTAGTTCCGGGAGGGCGGCAGATACGCAGTATTTT. It specifies CASSLSSGRAADTQYF.

The gene calls are TRBV7-2 and TRBJ2-5, with 8 bases matching TRBD2. The ends lost 3 bases at V and 0 bases at J; junction bases unmatched: 6. This CDR3 spans 16 amino acids. Germline V gene sequence: CDR1 SGHTA, CDR2 FQGNSA. CDR3 nucleotide sequence: TGTGCCAGCAGCTTCCGTTCTAGCGGGTACCAAGAGACCCAGTACTTC. It encodes CASSFRSSGYQETQYF.

The gene calls are TRBV28 and TRBJ1-1; the D is unclear. The CDR3 runs 12 residues. Germline V lookup: CDR1 MDHEN, CDR2 SYDVKM. V shed 3 bases and J shed 11 bases, with 13 bases lying between them. The CDR3 loop is CASSLFDKRAFF. The CDR3 coding sequence is TGTGCCAGCAGTTTGTTCGACAAACGGGCTTTCTTT.

The chain recombines TRBV7-9 with TRBJ2-7; 7 bases agree with TRBD1. The CDR3 consists of 15 residues. Looked up from germline, CDR1 is SEHNR and CDR2 is FQNEAQ (reference sequence). The junction had 6 bases not matched to a gene; V was cut back by 4 bases and J by 0 bases. Here the CDR3 DNA reads TGTGCCAGCAGCTCTTGGGACAGCAGCTCCTACGAGCAGTACTTC. Protein sequence: CASSSWDSSSYEQYF.

This clone was picked up one time. This chain joins TRBV7-6 and TRBJ2-7, with TRBD2 matching over 9 bases. V trimming: 4 bases; J trimming: 4 bases; junction bases outside the gene matches: 11. CDR3 size: 16 residues. The V gene's germline CDR1 is SGHVS and CDR2 FNYEAQ. CDR3 nucleotides: TGTGCCAGCAGCTGGGGTGTTGCGGGAGGGAGGTACGAGCAGTACTTC. As protein: CASSWGVAGGRYEQYF.

The J gene is TRBJ2-1, the V gene TRBV12-3 or TRBV12-4; TRBD2 might be the D (6 bases). V lost 2 bases, J lost 12 bases, and 14 bases lay in between. This CDR3 comprises 13 residues. The CDR3 nucleotides are TGTGCCAGCAGTTTAAACGGGGGTAAGGGGCAGTTCTTC. Amino acids: CASSLNGGKGQFF.

The chain links TRBV7-2 to TRBJ2-5; D possibly corresponds to TRBD1 (6 bases). Germline CDR1 reads SGHTA; CDR2 reads FQGNSA. Trimming stripped 6 bases from V and 2 bases from J, with 16 bases between. The CDR3 runs 15 residues. CDR3 sequence (DNA): TGTGCCAGCAGGGCTACAGGGTCTGCACAAGAGACCCAGTACTTC. Its protein product is CASRATGSAQETQYF.

This chain uses TRBV18 with TRBJ2-1; TRBD2 matches 10 bases. Germline values: CDR1 KGHSH, CDR2 LQKENI. With V trimmed by 1 base and J by 5 bases, 5 bases remained unmatched. This CDR3 spans 16 amino acids. The DNA of the CDR3 is TGTGCCAGCTCACCACTTGGGCTAGCGGGAGACAATGAGCAGTTCTTC. It specifies CASSPLGLAGDNEQFF. Drawing the rest from reference TRBV18 and TRBJ2-1, the complete variable domain is NAGVMQNPRHLVRRRGQEARLRCSPMKGHSHVYWYRQLPEEGLKFMVYLQKENIIDESGMPKERFSAEFPKEGPSILRIQQVVRGDSAAYFCASSPLGLAGDNEQFFGPGTRLTVL.

The CDR3 protein is CAWNLGGDTEAFF. The CDR3, as DNA: TGTGCCTGGAACCTAGGAGGAGACACTGAAGCTTTCTTT. This sequence joins TRBV30 and TRBJ1-1; D not certain. V was pared by 4 bases and J by 3 bases, with 12 bases between. This CDR3 is 13 amino acids long. Germline assignment: CDR1 GTSNPN and CDR2 SVGIG (reference sequence).

This chain links TRBV5-1 with TRBJ2-7; D is perhaps TRBD2 (5 bases). There are 12 residues in the CDR3. Germline CDR1 reads SGHRS; CDR2 reads YFSETQ. V gave up 4 bases and J gave up 6 bases, with 11 bases separating them. The CDR3 reads CASSQDSPEQYF. DNA for the CDR3: TGCGCCAGCAGCCAGGACTCTCCCGAGCAGTACTTC.

The genes are TRBV9 and TRBJ1-1, with D unresolved. The CDR3 has 14 residues. Germline V CDR1 and CDR2: SGDLS, YYNGEE. V lost 2 bases to trimming and J lost 5 bases, with 13 bases between them. The CDR3 DNA reads as TGTGCCAGCAGCGTCCACTCCTCCGGGACTGAAGCTTTCTTT. Translated, it gives CASSVHSSGTEAFF.

The chain has TRBV15 and TRBJ1-2, with D unresolved. V was pared by 0 bases and J by 4 bases, with 9 bases between. The CDR3 loop spans 14 amino acids. CDR1 and CDR2 (germline): LNHNV, YYDKDF (reference sequence). Written as DNA, the CDR3 is TGTGCCACCAGCAGAGATCGGGTAGGCTATGGCTACACCTTC. It encodes CATSRDRVGYGYTF.

V gene TRBV5-6 combines with J gene TRBJ2-6; 11 positions match TRBD1. CDR1 and CDR2 (germline): SGHDT, YYEEEE. Unmatched junction bases numbered 4, after V lost 2 bases and J lost 0 bases. The CDR3 extends over 18 amino acids. As DNA, the CDR3 is TGTGCCAGCAGCTTTGGAGGACAGGGGGCCTCTGGGGCCAACGTCCTGACTTTC. Its protein is CASSFGGQGASGANVLTF. Variable domain in full (rest from reference TRBV5-6 and TRBJ2-6): DAGVTQSPTHLIKTRGQQVTLRCSPKSGHDTVSWYQQALGQGPQFIFQYYEEEERQRGNFPDRFSGHQFPNYSSELNVNALLLGDSALYLCASSFGGQGASGANVLTFGAGSRLTVL.

This chain joins TRBV4-1 and TRBJ2-3; TRBD2 aligns across 7 bases. The CDR3 has 17 residues. The junction had 10 bases not matched to a gene; V was cut back by 2 bases and J by 2 bases. Germline V gene data show CDR1 as MGHRA and CDR2 as YSYEKL. The CDR3 nucleotides are TGCGCCAGCAGCCAATTAAGGCTAGCGGACACCACAGATACGCAGTATTTT. This encodes CASSQLRLADTTDTQYF.

The V gene is TRBV7-2, the J gene TRBJ2-5; the match to TRBD2 covers 10 bases. Trimming at V came to 1 base and at J to 7 bases, leaving 0 bases not matched to a gene. This CDR3 has 13 residues. Germline CDR1 and CDR2: SGHTA and FQGNSA. The CDR3 sequence is CASSLVAGGTQYF. The CDR3, as DNA: TGTGCCAGCAGCTTAGTAGCGGGAGGGACCCAGTACTTC.

The chain joins TRBV4-1 to TRBJ2-7, with 13 bases identical to TRBD2. The trim removed 6 bases at V and 2 bases at J, leaving 4 bases unmatched. This CDR3 contains 15 residues. Germline values: CDR1 MGHRA, CDR2 YSYEKL. This CDR3 is CASRRTSGRAYEQYF. In nucleotides, the CDR3 is TGCGCCAGCAGACGTACTAGCGGGAGGGCCTACGAGCAGTACTTC.

The V call is TRBV5-1, the J call TRBJ1-2; no clear D. Germline values: CDR1 SGHRS, CDR2 YFSETQ. V lost 2 bases and J lost 8, with 13 bases in between. The CDR3 is 13 amino acids. In DNA, the CDR3 is TGCGCCAGCAGCTTTGGGAGCAGCTGGGGCTACACCTTC. Its translation is CASSFGSSWGYTF.

The chain recombines TRBV5-8 with TRBJ1-4; tentative D call: TRBD1 (5 bases). The CDR3 has 16 amino acids. V lost 4 bases, J lost 5 bases, and 18 bases lay in between. Germline values: CDR1 SGHTS, CDR2 YDEGEE. CDR3 sequence: CASSPGLGGGNEKLFF. Here the CDR3 DNA reads TGTGCCAGCAGCCCCGGACTCGGGGGTGGGAATGAAAAACTGTTTTTT.

DNA of the CDR3: TGCGCCAGCAGCCAAGATGGGCCAGGGCGTTTCGGCTACACCTTC. Translation gives CASSQDGPGRFGYTF. V is TRBV4-1 and J is TRBJ1-2, with D possibly being TRBD1 (5 bases). The CDR3 contains 15 residues. V lost 0 bases to trimming and J lost 8 bases, with 16 bases between them. Germline V gene lookup returns CDR1 MGHRA and CDR2 YSYEKL.